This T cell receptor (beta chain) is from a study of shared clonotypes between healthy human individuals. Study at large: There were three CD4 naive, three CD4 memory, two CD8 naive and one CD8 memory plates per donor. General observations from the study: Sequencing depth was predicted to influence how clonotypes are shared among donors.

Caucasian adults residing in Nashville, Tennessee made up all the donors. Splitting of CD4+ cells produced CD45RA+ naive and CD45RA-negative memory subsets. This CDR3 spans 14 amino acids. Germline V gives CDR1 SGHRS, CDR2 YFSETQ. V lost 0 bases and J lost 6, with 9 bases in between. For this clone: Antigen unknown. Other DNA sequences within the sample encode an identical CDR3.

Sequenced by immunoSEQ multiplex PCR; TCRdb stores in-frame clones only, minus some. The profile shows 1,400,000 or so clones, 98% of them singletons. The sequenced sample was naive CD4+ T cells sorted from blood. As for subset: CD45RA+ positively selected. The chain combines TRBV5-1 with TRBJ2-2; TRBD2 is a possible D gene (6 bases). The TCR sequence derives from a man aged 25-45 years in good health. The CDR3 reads CASSLAGGPGELFF. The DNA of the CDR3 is TGCGCCAGCAGCTTGGCCGGGGGACCCGGGGAGCTGTTTTTT.